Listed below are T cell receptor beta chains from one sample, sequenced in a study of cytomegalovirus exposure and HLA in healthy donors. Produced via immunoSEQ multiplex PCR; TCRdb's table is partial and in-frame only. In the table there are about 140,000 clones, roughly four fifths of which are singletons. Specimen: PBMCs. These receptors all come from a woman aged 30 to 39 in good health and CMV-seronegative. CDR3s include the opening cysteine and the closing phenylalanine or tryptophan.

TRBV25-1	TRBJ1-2	CASSEHGTGGASGGYTF
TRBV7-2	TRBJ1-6	CASSSFGGLNSPLHF
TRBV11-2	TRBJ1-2	CASSLISRSGGYGYTF
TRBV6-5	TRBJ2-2	CASSYSRQGAGELFF
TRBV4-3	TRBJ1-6	CASSQVALRWNSPLHF
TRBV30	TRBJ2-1	CAHADSSYNEQFF
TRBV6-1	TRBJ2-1	CASSTHSGGANEQFF
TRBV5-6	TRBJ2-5	CASSLTYRAETQYF
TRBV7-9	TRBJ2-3	CASSQPGLPTADTQYF
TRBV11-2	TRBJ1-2	CASSLGLGGDYGYTF
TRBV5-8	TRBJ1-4	CASSREFKEKLFF
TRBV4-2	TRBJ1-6	CASSQGAGRRNSPLHF
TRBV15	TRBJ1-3	CATSRVGSSGNTIYF
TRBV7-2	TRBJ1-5	CASSSQGDQPQHF
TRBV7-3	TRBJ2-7	CASSLTWGEEQYF
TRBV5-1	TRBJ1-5	CASSLGGDNQPQHF
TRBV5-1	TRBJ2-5	CASSPGTTQETQYF
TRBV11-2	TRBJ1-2	CASRIRDRGGSELWTF
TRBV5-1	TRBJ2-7	CASSLEGEGEQYF
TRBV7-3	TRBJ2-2	CASSNAGGTGELFF
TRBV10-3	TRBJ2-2	CAISDPLAGPRYTGELFF
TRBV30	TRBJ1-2	CAWSRTTPGNYGYTF
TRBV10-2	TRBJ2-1	CASSETGGFYNEQFF
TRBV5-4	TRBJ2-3	CASSLGSSGPSTDTQYF
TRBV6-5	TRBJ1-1	CASSLAGGQAFF
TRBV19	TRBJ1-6	CASSMTGITYNSPLHF
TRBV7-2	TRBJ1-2	CASSLAGSNYGYTF
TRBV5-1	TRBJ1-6	CASSLEGSNSPLHF